This T cell receptor beta chain was recovered during a study of PD-L1 blockade in urothelial cancer (dated by TCRdb to about 2017). At the level of the whole study: Every patient began therapy at some point between 2014 and 2015 and was given atezolizumab 1,200 mg intravenously every 3 weeks. About nine tenths of the roughly 30 patients were males with bladder-origin urothelial cancer, and about 65% of the roughly 29 reported a prior smoking history. An ECOG performance status of 0 or 1 was recorded for the patients, and 0 to 3 prior chemotherapy regimens had been received by the patients. Blood samples were analyzed 3 weeks after the start of treatment (second dose) and 6 weeks after the start of treatment. Blood samples gave a median of around 140,000 T cells and approximately 80,000 unique TCRs, with a median clonality of 0.080. The study, an exploratory multi-omic analysis, examined somatic, immune and clinical correlates of response to PD-L1 blockade with atezolizumab in urothelial cancer. Pretreatment tumor samples and matched peripheral blood, collected serially before and after atezolizumab treatment, underwent TCR sequencing. Progression-free survival longer than 6 months counted as durable clinical benefit, and TCR features were additionally tested against both progression-free and overall survival. Whole exome sequencing and RNA sequencing of pretreatment tumors were performed alongside TCR sequencing in the same patients. Durable clinical benefit was achieved by nine patients and was not achieved by 20 patients. Pretreatment blood TCR-seq was available for 30 or so patients, at least one posttreatment blood collection was obtained for roughly 25 patients, and tumor TCR-seq was available for roughly 25 patients. Results the study describes overall, beyond this receptor: Because the sample size was small (n ≈ 30) and many of the analyses were exploratory, the results are meant to be hypothesis-generating. A pretreatment peripheral blood TCR clonality below the median was linked to improved progression-free and overall survival. Among patients with durable benefit, tumor-associated TCR clones showed greater expansion in peripheral blood 3 weeks after treatment started (n = 22, p = 0.022).

The time point label on this specimen signifies: peripheral blood 6 weeks after treatment start. A cohort of approximately 30 patients with locally advanced or metastatic urothelial carcinoma, treated at Memorial Sloan Kettering on a trial protocol, was included. Peripheral blood mononuclear cells were collected pretreatment and during treatment, with between 1 and 8 total time points per patient. The Qiagen DNeasy Blood extraction kit was used to purify genomic DNA from total PBMCs and from tumor samples. PBMCs were collected pretreatment and during treatment and were isolated and stored as previously described. Each PCR received spiked-in synthetic TCR analog templates so that absolute template abundance could be estimated from read counts. The immunoSEQ assay used bias-controlled V and J gene primers to amplify TCRbeta CDR3 regions from genomic DNA. Rearranged TCRbeta segments were sequenced at approximately 20X coverage. In the source study's methods: Clustering was used to correct sequencing errors, and CDR3s were annotated against IMGT so that V, D and J genes could be assigned. Downstream analyses used only productive TCRbeta rearrangements, leaving out any out-of-frame or stop-codon sequences. Clonality was computed as one minus Shannon entropy normalized by the log of the number of unique productive sequences. Clones differing between time points or between blood and tumor were identified using Fisher's exact test with Benjamini-Hochberg correction, with an adjusted p below 0.01 applied as the threshold. The source is immuneACCESS, and TCRdb retained only in-frame sequences with V and J called. Part of the clones is not carried over; for the studies checked, unresolved V genes explain less than half of this, and the remainder is unexplained. V, J and clone size reflect that table, while D and trimming were determined from the DNA. For this sample there are around 93,000 clones; approximately 87% appear just once. Of the sample, around 7.7% falls within the top ten clones.

The CDR3 starts with the cysteine, ends with the phenylalanine, and has 13 residues. Just CDR3 DNA is preserved here, 39 bases in frame from base 1. The V end loses 0 bases and the J end loses 4 bases, and a stretch of 7 bases separates them. According to the germline V gene, CDR1 reads SGHRS and CDR2 reads YFSETQ. This clone was seen a single time. There is no known antigen for this receptor. There are no base qualities to consult, and no much larger clone falls within one base. This sequence was found in a man in his 70s with urothelial cancer. Rearrangement joined TRBV5-1 to TRBJ2-5, with the D gene uncertain. The sequencing used PBMCs, collected around atezolizumab (anti-PD-L1) treatment. The CDR3 region has the sequence CASSLGNRETQYF. The DNA sequence is TGCGCCAGCAGCTTGGGCAACAGAGAGACCCAGTACTTC.